This T cell receptor (beta chain) is from a study of shared clonotypes between healthy human individuals. TCRdb's table, derived via immunoSEQ multiplex PCR, lists solely in-frame clones and lacks some. The table includes roughly 2.5 million clones, approximately 94% detected once. CDR3 size: 15 residues. After removal of 3 bases from V and 6 bases from J, the junction contained 7 bases not matched to a gene. Germline CDR1 SGHVS, CDR2 FQNEAQ. What was sequenced was naive CD4+ T cells sorted from blood. Subset meaning: CD45RA+ positively selected. The receptor's source is a man between 18 and 35 years old in good health. The chain recombines TRBV7-8 with TRBJ2-1; 8 bases are a match to TRBD2. CDR3 in DNA: TGTGCCAGCAGCTTTATCGACGGGAGGGCCAATGAGCAGTTCTTC. This codes for CASSFIDGRANEQFF.